This entry describes one TCR beta chain. Germline V gene data show CDR1 as DFQATT and CDR2 as SNEGSKA (reference sequence). V was cut by 3 bases and J by 0 bases, with 8 bases left in between. The CDR3 loop spans 13 amino acids. The sample belongs to a study of T cells after yellow fever vaccination. TCRdb analysed the 5' RACE reads with MiXCR anew, one entry per CDR3 protein. The repertoire holds 25,000 to 35,000 distinct CDR3 sequences, with 6.3% as singletons. The V gene is TRBV20-1, the J gene TRBJ1-1; D remains ambiguous. This sequence was found in a young man who received the YFV17D yellow fever vaccine. The specimen was PBMCs, either bulk or a sorted T-cell subset (CD4+, CD8+, memory, or dextramer-sorted; not recorded which), collected on the day of the yellow fever booster vaccination. Written as DNA, the CDR3 is TGCAGTGCTAGGGGAAGGGTGAACACTGAAGCTTTCTTT. It specifies CSARGRVNTEAFF.